The clone carrying this T cell receptor beta chain came up many times. The antigen is undetermined. Naive CD8 T cells underwent sorting with the CD8+CD4-CCR7+CD45RA+ definition. CDR3 length equals 13 residues. V shed 10 bases and J 5 bases; nucleotides not matched to a gene: 10. This record comes from a study of molecular identifiers for immune sequencing clone quantification. Study-level information: The replicate experiment used RNA from 20,000 or 100,000 naive CD8 cells. This RNA was split into five aliquots, and four of them were sequenced.

Methods described previously, with TCR primers listed, were used for bulk TCR libraries. TCRdb processed the PCR reads anew with MiXCR; each CDR3 protein has one entry. Counted here are about 6,100 distinct CDR3 sequences, 15% to 20% occurring once; the ten biggest clones make up over 2%. Overall study results and limits: Whereas naive cells kept under 1% of molecules in clones above 20 RNA copies, such clones held over 97% in effectors.

Material: naive CD8+ T cells from blood, with Jurkat cell RNA spiked in. This sample's subset: FACS-sorted CD8+CD4-CCR7+CD45RA+ naive T cells. The sequence was obtained from a human donor in good health. Some libraries in this study had Jurkat cell RNA spiked in. The gene calls are TRBV12-3 or TRBV12-4 and TRBJ2-5; TRBD1 agrees at 7 bases. The CDR3 coding sequence is TGTGCCATCTCTTTCGGACAGGCCGAGACCCAGTACTTC. Translated: CAISFGQAETQYF.